Listed below are T cell receptor beta chains from one sample, sequenced in a study of T cell changes during pregnancy in multiple sclerosis. The assay was immunoSEQ multiplex PCR, and TCRdb's table has in-frame clones only and misses some. The profile covers over 60,000 clones, with 90% to 95% appearing a single time and roughly 0.3% taken by the ten largest. The material sequenced was CD4+ T cells from peripheral blood mononuclear cells, taken in the third trimester of pregnancy. The source is a female donor in good health, enrolled as a control in a pregnancy study. Each CDR3 is given with its conserved first and last residue. D genes are given only for firm matches. Not all rows give a size; the values are once, few, many and, for expanded clones, a class.

clone_size: NA; d_call: NA; v_call: TRBV29-1; j_call: TRBJ1-2; cdr3_aa: CSVEDPRDYGYTF; cdr3_nt: TGCAGCGTTGAAGATCCCCGGGACTATGGCTACACCTTC
clone_size: NA; d_call: TRBD1; v_call: TRBV9; j_call: TRBJ2-7; cdr3_aa: CASSVGPRTGGDEQYF; cdr3_nt: TGTGCCAGCAGCGTAGGGCCCCGGACAGGGGGAGACGAGCAGTACTTC
clone_size: few; d_call: NA; v_call: TRBV6-4; j_call: TRBJ1-2; cdr3_aa: CASSDTGSRNYGYTF; cdr3_nt: TGTGCCAGCAGTGATACAGGGAGTCGGAACTATGGCTACACCTTC
clone_size: NA; d_call: TRBD1; v_call: TRBV30; j_call: TRBJ1-6; cdr3_aa: CAWRWGQLNSPLHF; cdr3_nt: TGTGCCTGGAGGTGGGGACAGCTAAATTCACCCCTCCACTTT
clone_size: NA; d_call: NA; v_call: TRBV19; j_call: TRBJ1-5; cdr3_aa: CASSSGGRGQPQHF; cdr3_nt: TGTGCCAGTAGTTCTGGGGGCAGGGGCCAGCCCCAGCATTTT
clone_size: NA; d_call: NA; v_call: TRBV2; j_call: TRBJ1-6; cdr3_aa: CASTEMGGRNSPLHF; cdr3_nt: TGTGCCAGCACCGAAATGGGGGGGCGGAATTCACCCCTCCACTTT
clone_size: few; d_call: TRBD1; v_call: TRBV7-8; j_call: TRBJ2-5; cdr3_aa: CASRRDRQETQYF; cdr3_nt: TGTGCCAGCAGGAGGGACAGGCAAGAGACCCAGTACTTC
clone_size: NA; d_call: TRBD2; v_call: TRBV4-2; j_call: TRBJ2-4; cdr3_aa: CASSQVLAGAIQYF; cdr3_nt: TGTGCCAGCAGCCAAGTTCTAGCGGGGGCCATTCAGTACTTC
clone_size: NA; d_call: TRBD1; v_call: TRBV29-1; j_call: TRBJ2-7; cdr3_aa: CSARTGGSYEQYF; cdr3_nt: TGCAGCGCCAGGACAGGGGGCAGCTACGAGCAGTACTTC
clone_size: NA; d_call: TRBD1; v_call: TRBV4-2; j_call: TRBJ1-6; cdr3_aa: CASSMTGSNSPLHF; cdr3_nt: TGTGCCAGCAGTATGACAGGGAGCAATTCACCCCTCCACTTT
clone_size: NA; d_call: NA; v_call: TRBV7-6; j_call: TRBJ1-4; cdr3_aa: CASSIQYTTNEKLFF; cdr3_nt: TGTGCCAGCAGTATTCAATACACAACTAATGAAAAACTGTTTTTT
clone_size: NA; d_call: TRBD1; v_call: TRBV9; j_call: TRBJ1-2; cdr3_aa: CASSYTGGENYGYTF; cdr3_nt: TGTGCCAGCAGTTATACAGGGGGCGAGAACTATGGCTACACCTTC
clone_size: NA; d_call: NA; v_call: TRBV10-3; j_call: TRBJ2-4; cdr3_aa: CAISESRPLAKNIQYF; cdr3_nt: TGTGCCATCAGTGAGTCGAGGCCGCTAGCCAAAAACATTCAGTACTTC
clone_size: NA; d_call: NA; v_call: TRBV5-1; j_call: TRBJ2-6; cdr3_aa: CASSLEGGGSGANVLTF; cdr3_nt: TGCGCCAGCAGCTTGGAGGGTGGAGGGAGCGGGGCCAACGTCCTGACTTTC
clone_size: NA; d_call: NA; v_call: TRBV7-3; j_call: TRBJ2-3; cdr3_aa: CASSLSGGVGPDTQYF; cdr3_nt: TGTGCCAGCAGCTTAAGCGGCGGGGTTGGTCCAGATACGCAGTATTTT
clone_size: NA; d_call: TRBD1; v_call: TRBV15; j_call: TRBJ1-1; cdr3_aa: CATSRDRRDRSLDTEAFF; cdr3_nt: TGTGCCACCAGCAGAGATCGGCGGGACAGGTCTTTGGACACTGAAGCTTTCTTT
clone_size: once; d_call: NA; v_call: TRBV7-8; j_call: TRBJ2-7; cdr3_aa: CASSLASPGQTISYEQYF; cdr3_nt: TGTGCCAGCAGCTTAGCGTCACCTGGGCAGACCATCTCCTACGAGCAGTACTTC
clone_size: NA; d_call: NA; v_call: TRBV10-3; j_call: TRBJ1-6; cdr3_aa: CAISGKGGNSPLHF; cdr3_nt: TGTGCCATCAGCGGTAAGGGGGGGAATTCACCCCTCCACTTT
clone_size: NA; d_call: TRBD2; v_call: TRBV6-1; j_call: TRBJ2-5; cdr3_aa: CASSVRGEGWETQYF; cdr3_nt: TGTGCCAGCAGCGTAAGAGGGGAGGGCTGGGAGACCCAGTACTTC
clone_size: NA; d_call: NA; v_call: TRBV7-9; j_call: TRBJ1-5; cdr3_aa: CASSLHAGRNQPQHF; cdr3_nt: TGTGCCAGCAGCTTACATGCAGGGCGCAATCAGCCCCAGCATTTT
clone_size: NA; d_call: NA; v_call: TRBV19; j_call: TRBJ2-5; cdr3_aa: CASSPGYQETQYF; cdr3_nt: TGTGCCAGTAGTCCGGGATATCAAGAGACCCAGTACTTC
clone_size: NA; d_call: NA; v_call: TRBV29-1; j_call: TRBJ2-3; cdr3_aa: CSVEDAQGGFSDTQYF; cdr3_nt: TGCAGCGTTGAAGATGCCCAGGGAGGATTCTCAGATACGCAGTATTTT
clone_size: NA; d_call: TRBD1; v_call: TRBV2; j_call: TRBJ1-4; cdr3_aa: CASSQDRANEKLFF; cdr3_nt: TGTGCCAGCAGTCAGGACAGGGCTAATGAAAAACTGTTTTTT
clone_size: NA; d_call: TRBD2; v_call: TRBV6-1; j_call: TRBJ2-5; cdr3_aa: CASKWTSEETQYF; cdr3_nt: TGTGCCAGCAAATGGACTAGCGAAGAGACCCAGTACTTC
clone_size: NA; d_call: NA; v_call: TRBV7-3; j_call: TRBJ1-1; cdr3_aa: CASSLSPGTEAFF; cdr3_nt: TGTGCCAGCAGCTTATCTCCCGGGACAGAAGCTTTCTTT
clone_size: NA; d_call: NA; v_call: TRBV19; j_call: TRBJ1-2; cdr3_aa: CASSESPGNYGYTF; cdr3_nt: TGTGCCAGTAGTGAATCTCCAGGGAACTATGGCTACACCTTC
clone_size: NA; d_call: NA; v_call: TRBV2; j_call: TRBJ1-5; cdr3_aa: CASSVQVYSNQPQHF; cdr3_nt: TGTGCCAGCAGTGTGCAGGTCTATAGCAATCAGCCCCAGCATTTT
clone_size: NA; d_call: NA; v_call: TRBV7-9; j_call: TRBJ1-1; cdr3_aa: CASSLNAGNTEAFF; cdr3_nt: TGTGCCAGCAGCTTAAACGCGGGGAACACTGAAGCTTTCTTT
clone_size: NA; d_call: NA; v_call: TRBV7-2; j_call: TRBJ1-4; cdr3_aa: CASSANRAEGEKLFF; cdr3_nt: TGTGCCAGCAGCGCAAACAGGGCCGAGGGGGAAAAACTGTTTTTT
clone_size: once; d_call: TRBD1; v_call: TRBV5-8; j_call: TRBJ1-5; cdr3_aa: CASSYWTGALRSQPQHF; cdr3_nt: TGTGCCAGCAGCTACTGGACAGGGGCCCTTCGGAGTCAGCCCCAGCATTTT
clone_size: NA; d_call: NA; v_call: TRBV6-4; j_call: TRBJ1-6; cdr3_aa: CASSWQPRQRLHF; cdr3_nt: TGTGCCAGCAGTTGGCAACCTCGACAGAGACTCCACTTT
clone_size: NA; d_call: NA; v_call: TRBV9; j_call: TRBJ2-2; cdr3_aa: CASSVEGLTGELFF; cdr3_nt: TGTGCCAGCAGCGTCGAGGGACTGACCGGGGAGCTGTTTTTT
clone_size: NA; d_call: NA; v_call: TRBV11-3; j_call: TRBJ2-5; cdr3_aa: CASSPGEGSRPDQETQYF; cdr3_nt: TGTGCCAGCAGCCCCGGGGAAGGGAGCCGCCCCGACCAAGAGACCCAGTACTTC
clone_size: NA; d_call: NA; v_call: TRBV10-3; j_call: TRBJ2-7; cdr3_aa: CAISEQDYSYEQYF; cdr3_nt: TGTGCCATCAGTGAACAGGACTACTCCTACGAGCAGTACTTC
clone_size: NA; d_call: NA; v_call: TRBV6-5; j_call: TRBJ1-1; cdr3_aa: CASSYRGAGQNTEAFF; cdr3_nt: TGTGCCAGCAGTTACCGGGGTGCAGGCCAGAACACTGAAGCTTTCTTT
clone_size: NA; d_call: NA; v_call: TRBV7-9; j_call: TRBJ1-2; cdr3_aa: CASSLGGQSSGYTF; cdr3_nt: TGTGCCAGCAGCTTAGGCGGGCAGAGTTCTGGCTACACCTTC
clone_size: NA; d_call: TRBD1; v_call: TRBV30; j_call: TRBJ1-5; cdr3_aa: CAWSFTGGANQPQHF; cdr3_nt: TGTGCCTGGAGCTTCACAGGGGGCGCAAATCAGCCCCAGCATTTT